This TCR beta chain originates from a study of spatial heterogeneity in lung cancer (dated by TCRdb to the late 2010s). In the study overall: Beta-chain transcripts were consistently detected in greater numbers than alpha-chain transcripts, which likely reflected higher beta-chain transcript abundance. In the raw uncorrected reads, each unique combination of TCR and UMI appeared more than ten times on average. In non-small cell lung cancer, the study made a quantitative comparison of TCR alpha and beta repertoires among multiple tumor regions, matched nontumor lung and blood. TCR repertoire features were related to nonsynonymous mutation counts determined by whole-exome sequencing of tumor tissue. Both alpha and beta chains were TCR-sequenced in samples taken at surgery, namely 220 tumor regions, approximately 63 matched nontumor lung samples and about 58 PBMC samples. General conclusions and limits of the study: Additional single-cell paired TCR alpha and beta sequencing was considered necessary to confirm, at a functional level, the hypothesis that regional TCRs recognize regional mutations. Ubiquitous expanded tumor TCRs were found in blood more often at tumor resection than at routine follow-up.

Library prep was done by 5' RACE. The sequencer listed for this sample is NextSeq 500. To allow correction of PCR and sequencing errors, the TCR library protocol tagged every TCR cDNA molecule with a unique molecular identifier. Turning to the authors' computational methods: Decombinator tools were used for TCR identification, UMI-based error correction and CDR3 extraction. TCRs above a frequency of 2 per 1,000, corresponding to the top 1% of the tumor frequency distribution, were defined as expanded. Rényi diversity was computed with the R vegan package after subsampling each repertoire 100 times to 5,000 TCRs. To build CDR3 similarity networks, amino acid triplet string-kernel similarity was used, and CDR3s were connected when their pairwise similarity was above 0.82. The public sequencing data were trimmed at Q25 with fastp and processed into clonotypes with MiXCR by TCRdb, which kept only in-frame beta chains. Each entry merges the rows of one CDR3 protein and shows their most common DNA and genes. Here the V and J calls rest on TCRdb's processing, not on the authors' analysis. For this sample the table gives about 42,000 distinct CDR3 sequences, of which approximately 6.5% were detected only once. About 40% of the sample comes from the top ten.

The time point label corresponds to: sample taken at primary tumor resection. Whole RNA extracted from tumor and nontumor lung tissue, or from cryopreserved PBMC samples, was used for TCR sequencing without cell sorting. Samples were obtained from about 75 patients with early-stage, untreated non-small cell lung cancer from the lung TRACERx cohort. Only patients for whom sufficient RNA was available from at least two tumor regions were selected for TCR sequencing. This clonotype was picked up a small number of times. No antigen is known for it. Per-nucleotide qualities are absent, and no much larger clonotype sits a single base away. V is pruned by 0 bases and J by 2 bases, leaving 5 bases of the junction without a gene match. The CDR3 sequence holds 16 residues, the cysteine and phenylalanine included. Only the CDR3 portion is preserved as DNA: 48 bases, with reading frame beginning at the first base. In the germline V gene (reference sequence), CDR1 corresponds to GTSNPN and CDR2 to SVGIG.

The TCR was taken from a female donor with early-stage non-small cell lung cancer. In this chain, TRBV30 is recombined with TRBJ2-3, and 10 bases in between align with TRBD2. The sequenced sample was PBMCs, obtained at surgery. The DNA sequence is given as TGTGCCTGGAGTGTCTTTAGCGGGGGGACCACAGATACGCAGTATTTT. The translation is CAWSVFSGGTTDTQYF. The entire variable domain, with the stretches around the CDR3 drawn from the reference TRBV30 and TRBJ2-3 proteins, is SQTIHQWPATLVQPVGSPLSLECTVEGTSNPNLYWYRQAAGRGLQLLFYSVGIGQISSEVPQNLSASRPQDRQFILSSKKLLLSDSGFYLCAWSVFSGGTTDTQYFGPGTRLTVL.